Each of the 22 T cell receptor beta chains below was sequenced from the same sample in a study of metastatic and nonmetastatic thyroid tumors. TCRdb re-analyzed the PCR reads using MiXCR. The sample gives tens of thousands of clones, approximately 12% of which show up once; approximately 8.8% is in the top ten. None of the patients had undergone any treatment ahead of thyroid surgery. The sequencing sample was made of tumor tissue. These receptors came from a female donor with papillary thyroid cancer or a benign thyroid nodule (not recorded which). Some clones in this sample may be carry-over from other donors' samples.

This clone was found many times. Being one base from a much bigger clone, this may be a read error. The rearrangement links TRBV6-1 to TRBJ2-1; D not certain. This CDR3 spans 14 amino acids. Germline V CDR1 and CDR2: MNHNS, SASEGT. The CDR3, as DNA: TGTGCCAGCAGTCCCCCCGGCTTATACAATGAGCAGTCCTTC. Translated, it gives CASSPPGLYNEQSF.

The rearrangement joins TRBV18 to TRBJ2-1, with D unresolved. The V and J ends lost 6 bases and 4 bases respectively, with 4 bases between them. CDR3 length: 11 residues. Germline V gene data show CDR1 as KGHSH and CDR2 as LQKENI. The CDR3 region has the DNA TGTGCCAGCTCGATATACAATGAGCAGTTCTTC. Translated, it gives CASSIYNEQFF.

The sample holds many counts of this clone. This chain uses TRBV5-1 with TRBJ1-1; D gene unclear. V was clipped by 4 bases and J by 3 bases, with 16 bases between them. The length of the CDR3 is 15 residues. Per germline, CDR1 SGHRS and CDR2 YFSETQ. The CDR3, as DNA: TGCGCCAGCAGCCAGATAGGTAGGTGGGACACTGAAGCTTTCTTT. Translated: CASSQIGRWDTEAFF.

This clone was detected only a few times. A read error may explain this, as a much larger clone is one base away. This sequence joins TRBV28 and TRBJ2-5; D uncertain. CDR1 and CDR2 (germline): MDHEN, SYDVKM. Trimming pared 6 bases from V and 9 bases from J, leaving 20 bases between. The CDR3 extends over 14 amino acids. For the CDR3, the DNA is TGTGCCAGCAGCCCAAAGGTGGGCCGAAGGGCCCAGTACTTC. This encodes CASSPKVGRRAQYF.

Details on this clone: It may be a read error: a sequence one base away is much more abundant. This sequence joins TRBV24-1 and TRBJ2-3; D gene ambiguous. Trimming removed 0 bases at V and 7 bases at J, with 4 bases between. Germline V lookup: CDR1 KGHDR, CDR2 SFDVKD. This CDR3 has 12 residues. The CDR3 region is CATSDLGNTQYF. CDR3 sequence (DNA): TGTGCCACCAGTGATTTGGGGAATACGCAGTATTTT.

The chain couples TRBV5-1 to TRBJ2-6; 8 bases match TRBD1. Trimming at V came to 4 bases and at J to 6 bases, leaving 6 bases not matched to a gene. Germline V gene data show CDR1 as SGHRS and CDR2 as YFSETQ. The CDR3 consists of 15 residues. CDR3 amino acids: CASSVGQGMANVLTF. The CDR3 bases are TGCGCCAGCAGCGTTGGACAGGGTATGGCCAACGTCCTGACTTTC.

This clone was recorded many times. J is TRBJ1-6 and V is TRBV10-3; D might be TRBD1 (6 bases). CDR1 and CDR2 from the germline V gene are ENHRY and SYGVKD. V was clipped by 3 bases and J by 6 bases, with 12 bases between them. The CDR3 spans 15 residues. CDR3 DNA: TGTGCCATCAGTGAAGGGAGAGGGGGTAATTCACCCCTCCACTTT. It codes for CAISEGRGGNSPLHF.

This clone was observed a handful of times. This may come from a read error, since a much larger clone is one base off. The V gene is TRBV7-2, the J gene TRBJ2-2; TRBD1 is a possible D gene (5 bases). This CDR3 is 13 amino acids long. V lost 11 bases, J lost 1 base, and 11 bases lay in between. CDR1 and CDR2 (germline): SGHTA, FQGNSA. CDR3 DNA sequence: TGTGCCTGGAGAGGACAGAACACCGGGGAGCTGTTTTTT. Encoded protein: CAWRGQNTGELFF.

This clone has more than one count but fewer than ten. This clone may be a read error of a much larger clone one base away. This is likely a read error, given that the CDR3 carries no conserved phenylalanine or tryptophan at its end. CDR3 bases: TGTGCCAGCAGTTTCGTGGAGGGCGGGGAGCTGTTTCTT. Encoded protein: CASSFVEGGELFL. The chain is built from TRBV27 and TRBJ2-2, with D maybe TRBD2 (6 bases). Trimming cost V 3 bases and J 7 bases, with 9 bases left between them. The germline gives CDR1 MNHEY, CDR2 SMNVEV (reference sequence). CDR3 length equals 13 residues.

Relative to its sample, this clone is medium-sized (0.01 to 0.1%). The V gene is TRBV7-9, the J gene TRBJ2-7; 10 nucleotides agree with TRBD2. CDR1 is SEHNR, CDR2 FQNEAQ, per germline (reference sequence). V lost 4 bases to trimming and J lost 3 bases; unmatched junction nucleotides: 3. This CDR3 is 14 amino acids long. CDR3 DNA: TGTGCCAGCAGCTCAGGGACTAGCGACTACGAGCAGTACTTC. Protein product: CASSSGTSDYEQYF.

This clone showed up many times. CDR3 nucleotide sequence: TGTGCCAGCAGTTATCGGACAGGGAGGGATGAAGCTTTCTTT. Translating gives CASSYRTGRDEAFF. The V gene is TRBV6-5, the J gene TRBJ1-1, with 8 bases lining up with TRBD1. Germline CDR1 reads MNHEY; CDR2 reads SVGAGI. The junction had 7 bases not matched to a gene; V was cut back by 3 bases and J by 7 bases. This CDR3 region has 14 residues.

This clone has just a few counts. This may be a read error: a much more frequent sequence differs by one nucleotide. The CDR3 bases are TGTGCCAGCAGCGACATAGCGGGAGATGTCAATGAGCGGTTCTTC. This sequence encodes CASSDIAGDVNERFF. The chain recombines TRBV27 with TRBJ2-1; 9 bases agree with TRBD2. Germline V gene sequence: CDR1 MNHEY, CDR2 SMNVEV (reference sequence). The CDR3 runs to 15 residues.

This clone was counted many times. Other DNA sequences of this sample code for an identical CDR3. The V and J genes are TRBV20-1 and TRBJ2-3, with TRBD2 matching 13 bases. Germline-derived CDR1 and CDR2 are DFQATT and SNEGSKA (reference sequence). The V segment lost 1 base and the J segment 6 bases; nucleotides outside the gene matches: 16. CDR3 length: 19 amino acids. The CDR3 region is CSARVGTSGKLGKVDTQYF. CDR3 bases: TGCAGTGCTAGAGTTGGGACTAGCGGGAAACTCGGGAAGGTGGATACGCAGTATTTT.

This clone was seen more than once but under ten times. A single base separates this from a much larger clone, so it may be a read error. This chain uses TRBV28 with TRBJ2-1; the match to TRBD2 covers 8 bases. This CDR3 comprises 16 residues. Germline assignment: CDR1 MDHEN and CDR2 SYDVKM. CDR3 sequence reads: CASNRPLAGGGHEQSF. The CDR3 DNA reads TGTGCCAGCAACCGCCCTCTAGCGGGTGGTGGCCATGAGCAGTCCTTC.

This clone was observed many times. The J gene is TRBJ1-5, the V gene TRBV2; no firm D call. The germline V gene has CDR1 SNHLY and CDR2 FYNNEI. Deletions cut 2 bases from V and 4 bases from J, with 6 bases between. CDR3 length: 13 residues. The CDR3 DNA reads TGTGCCAGCAGTGAAAGGGTAAATCAGCCCCAGCATTTT. As protein: CASSERVNQPQHF.

This clone showed up many times. The chain couples TRBV5-1 to TRBJ1-1, with TRBD1 as a possible D gene (5 bases). Trimming cost V 4 bases and J 1 base, with 14 bases left between them. Germline CDR1 is SGHRS and CDR2 is YFSETQ. The CDR3 totals 15 residues. Here the CDR3 reads CASSLDGHPNTEAFF. CDR3 coding DNA: TGCGCCAGCAGCCTGGACGGACATCCGAACACTGAAGCTTTCTTT.

This clone was seen many times. The V call is TRBV29-1, the J call TRBJ2-2; TRBD2 matches 7 bases. Unmatched junction bases numbered 8, after V lost 4 bases and J lost 6 bases. The CDR3 is 14 residues long. Germline V gene sequence: CDR1 SQVTM, CDR2 ANQGSEA. This CDR3 reads CSVVAGVGAGELFF. As DNA, the CDR3 is TGCAGCGTTGTGGCGGGAGTGGGGGCCGGGGAGCTGTTTTTT.

This clone was counted many times. V usage is TRBV11-3 and J usage is TRBJ2-6; 7 bases are shared with TRBD2. The germline CDR1 and CDR2 sequences are SGHNT and YENEEA. The CDR3 consists of 16 residues. V lost 5 bases and J lost 13; bases outside the gene matches: 17. The CDR3 sequence is CASSQSLSGSTEVLTF. CDR3 DNA: TGTGCCAGCAGCCAATCCCTTAGCGGGTCAACGGAGGTCCTGACTTTC. Full variable domain (outside the CDR3, taken from reference TRBV11-3 and TRBJ2-6): EAGVVQSPRYKIIEKKQPVAFWCNPISGHNTLYWYLQNLGQGPELLIRYENEEAVDDSQLPKDRFSAERLKGVDSTLKIQPAELGDSAVYLCASSQSLSGSTEVLTFGAGSRLTVL.

This clone has at least ten counts. Sequence at one end of the junction differs from germline and may be a read error. The V and J genes are TRBV19 and TRBJ1-2; tentative D call: TRBD1 (5 bases). The CDR3 runs 14 residues. CDR1 is LNHDA, CDR2 SQIVND, per germline (reference sequence). The CDR3, as DNA: TGTGCCAGTAGTATTCAGGGTCTTAACAATGGCTACACCTTC. It specifies CASSIQGLNNGYTF.

This clone was observed many times. The chain employs TRBV15 and TRBJ2-7; D not resolved. In germline, CDR1 is LNHNV, CDR2 YYDKDF (reference sequence). The CDR3 is 15 residues long. V was cut by 5 bases and J by 0 bases, with 14 bases left in between. CDR3 nucleotide sequence: TGTGCCACCAGCCTACGACCGGGCCCCTCCTACGAGCAGTACTTC. This gives the protein CATSLRPGPSYEQYF.

This clone was seen at least ten times. The V call is TRBV18, the J call TRBJ1-2; the D is unclear. V lost 1 base, J lost 0 bases, and 15 bases lay in between. This CDR3 comprises 17 residues. Germline loops: CDR1 KGHSH, CDR2 LQKENI. This CDR3 is CASSPLGSGSTNYGYTF. In DNA, the CDR3 is TGTGCCAGCTCACCACTGGGAAGCGGCAGCACTAACTATGGCTACACCTTC.

This clone was recorded at least ten times. V usage is TRBV7-3 and J usage is TRBJ1-1; the match to TRBD1 covers 11 bases. The CDR3 is 15 amino acids. Germline V gives CDR1 SGHTA, CDR2 FQGTGA. Germline trimming cut 3 bases from V and 4 bases from J; bases unmatched to any gene: 4. As DNA, the CDR3 is TGTGCCAGCAGCTTGACGGACAGGGGGCCCACTGAAGCTTTCTTT. It encodes CASSLTDRGPTEAFF. The full variable domain, completed using reference TRBV7-3 and TRBJ1-1, is GAGVSQTPSNKVTEKGKYVELRCDPISGHTALYWYRQSLGQGPEFLIYFQGTGAADDSGLPNDRFFAVRPEGSVSTLKIQRTERGDSAVYLCASSLTDRGPTEAFFGQGTRLTVV.